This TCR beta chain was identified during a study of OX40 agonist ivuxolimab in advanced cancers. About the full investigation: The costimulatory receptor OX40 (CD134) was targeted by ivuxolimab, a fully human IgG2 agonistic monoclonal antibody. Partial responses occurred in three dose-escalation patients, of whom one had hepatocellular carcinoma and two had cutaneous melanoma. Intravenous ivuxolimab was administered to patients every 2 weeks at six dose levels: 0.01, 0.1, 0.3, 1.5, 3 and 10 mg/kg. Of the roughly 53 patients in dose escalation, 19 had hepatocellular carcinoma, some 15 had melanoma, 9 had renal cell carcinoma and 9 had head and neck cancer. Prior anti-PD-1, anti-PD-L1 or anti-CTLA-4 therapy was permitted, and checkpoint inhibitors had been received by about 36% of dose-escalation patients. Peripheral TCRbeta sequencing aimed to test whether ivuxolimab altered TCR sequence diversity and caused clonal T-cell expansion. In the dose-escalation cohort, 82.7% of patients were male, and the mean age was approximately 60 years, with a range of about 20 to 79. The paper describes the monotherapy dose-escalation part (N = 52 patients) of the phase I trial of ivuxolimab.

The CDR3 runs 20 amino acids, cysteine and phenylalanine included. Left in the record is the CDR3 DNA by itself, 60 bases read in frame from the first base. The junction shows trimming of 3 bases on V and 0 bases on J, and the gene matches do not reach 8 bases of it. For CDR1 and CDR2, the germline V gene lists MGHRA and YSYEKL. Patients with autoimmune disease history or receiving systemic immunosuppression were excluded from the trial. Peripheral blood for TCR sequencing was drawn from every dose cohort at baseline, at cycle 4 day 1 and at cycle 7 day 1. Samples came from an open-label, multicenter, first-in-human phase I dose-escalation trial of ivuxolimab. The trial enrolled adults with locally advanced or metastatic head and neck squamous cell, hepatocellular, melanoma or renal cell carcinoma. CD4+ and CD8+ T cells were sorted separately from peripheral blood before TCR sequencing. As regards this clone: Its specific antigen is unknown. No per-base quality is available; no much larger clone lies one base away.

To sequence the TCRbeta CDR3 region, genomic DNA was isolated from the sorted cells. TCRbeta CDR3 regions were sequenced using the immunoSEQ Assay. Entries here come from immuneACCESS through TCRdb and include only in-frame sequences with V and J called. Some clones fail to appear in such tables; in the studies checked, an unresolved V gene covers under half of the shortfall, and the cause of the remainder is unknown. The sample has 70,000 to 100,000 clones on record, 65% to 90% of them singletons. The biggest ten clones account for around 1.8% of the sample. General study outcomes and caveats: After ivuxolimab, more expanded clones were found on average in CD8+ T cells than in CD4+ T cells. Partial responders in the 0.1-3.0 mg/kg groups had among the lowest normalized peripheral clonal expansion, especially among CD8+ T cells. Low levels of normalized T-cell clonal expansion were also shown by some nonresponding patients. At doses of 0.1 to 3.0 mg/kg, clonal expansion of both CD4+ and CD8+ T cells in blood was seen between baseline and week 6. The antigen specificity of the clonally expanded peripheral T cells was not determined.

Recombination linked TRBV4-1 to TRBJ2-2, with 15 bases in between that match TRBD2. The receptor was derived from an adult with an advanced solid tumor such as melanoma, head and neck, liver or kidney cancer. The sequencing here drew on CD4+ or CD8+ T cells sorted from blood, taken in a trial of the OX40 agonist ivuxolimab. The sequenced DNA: TGCGCCAGCAGCCAGGGGGTGGGACTAGCGGGAGGCGCGAACACCGGGGAGCTGTTTTTT. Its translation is CASSQGVGLAGGANTGELFF.